This TCR beta chain was captured in a study of regulatory T cells in long-lasting Graves disease. As for time point: persistent/refractory GD, antithyroid drugs over 5 years with positive TRAb. There was RNA extracted from PBMCs, and the TCR library was made from it. The germline gives CDR1 SGHDN, CDR2 FVKESK. The CDR3 is 16 residues long. V was trimmed by 4 bases and J by 1 base, leaving 13 bases between them. The authors built TCR beta libraries using iRepertoire HTBI primers and Arm-PCR of CDR3 regions. Each CDR3 protein gets one entry after TCRdb re-called the multiplex PCR reads with MiXCR. The sample carries over 450,000 distinct CDR3 sequences, roughly 21% recorded once.

The sequenced sample was peripheral blood mononuclear cells (PBMCs), obtained when the disease was refractory, from a patient treated with antithyroid drugs. The chain recombines TRBV14 with TRBJ2-2, with D perhaps given as TRBD1 or TRBD2 (5 bases each). The clonotype comes from a female donor with Graves disease. The CDR3 loop is CASSLGVAWNTGELFF. The CDR3 bases are TGTGCCAGCAGCCTGGGGGTAGCGTGGAACACCGGGGAGCTGTTTTTT. The whole variable domain, remainder taken from reference TRBV14 and TRBJ2-2, is EAGVTQFPSHSVIEKGQTVTLRCDPISGHDNLYWYRRVMGKEIKFLLHFVKESKQDESGMPNNRFLAERTGGTYSTLKVQPAELEDSGVYFCASSLGVAWNTGELFFGEGSRLTVL.